This T cell receptor beta chain was captured by sequencing in a study of Graves' ophthalmopathy and Graves' hyperthyroidism. In its sample, this clonotype was seen many times. Trimming shortened V by 6 bases and J by 3 bases, and 9 bases separated the two germline ends. Germline lookup yields CDR1 MNHNS and CDR2 SASEGT. This CDR3 has 13 residues. Calling hyperthyroidism stable required that no ophthalmopathy show up within 18 months of follow-up. CDR3 regions of TCR beta were amplified from RNA transcripts. Second-round multiplex PCR followed a first-round RT-PCR using HTBI primers. Each CDR3 protein gets one entry after TCRdb re-called the multiplex PCR reads with MiXCR. The sample consists of about 620,000 distinct CDR3 sequences, 20% to 25% of them appearing once.

Sample: peripheral blood. The chain employs TRBV6-1 and TRBJ1-3; D may be TRBD1 (5 bases). This sequence was found in a woman between 18 and 29 years old with stable Graves' hyperthyroidism. Some clones in this sample may be carry-over from other donors' samples. CDR3 DNA: TGTGCCAGCAGAGACGGGGGTGGAAACACCATATATTTT. This gives the protein CASRDGGGNTIYF.